This is a list of T cell receptor beta chains from one sample in a study of molecular identifiers for immune sequencing clone quantification. Using its own MiXCR run on the PCR reads, TCRdb lists one record per CDR3 protein. Among about 300,000 distinct CDR3 sequences listed, about 22% were seen once. Sequencing was done on a sample of naive CD8+ T cells from blood, with Jurkat cell RNA spiked in. These receptors all come from a human donor in good health. Some libraries in this study had Jurkat cell RNA spiked in. CDR3s include the opening cysteine and the closing phenylalanine or tryptophan. A D gene is named only where the DNA matches it firmly. Rows may omit the clone size; those that give it use once, few, many or a size class.

clone_size	v_call	d_call	j_call	cdr3_aa	cdr3_nt
many	TRBV27	TRBD1	TRBJ2-3	CASRWGQGVDTQYF	TGTGCCAGCCGCTGGGGGCAGGGGGTGGATACGCAGTATTTT
many	TRBV11-3	-	TRBJ2-7	CASSLIPGPYYEQYF	TGTGCCAGCAGCCTTATTCCGGGACCCTACTACGAGCAGTACTTC
many	TRBV4-1	-	TRBJ1-6	CASSQEGRDNSPLHF	TGCGCCAGCAGCCAAGAGGGAAGAGATAATTCACCCCTCCACTTT
many	TRBV6-1	-	TRBJ2-7	CASTRDGSYEQYF	TGTGCCAGCACCCGGGACGGCTCCTACGAGCAGTACTTC
-	TRBV7-7	-	TRBJ2-7	CASSLGSGDEQYF	TGTGCCAGCAGCTTAGGGTCGGGGGACGAGCAGTACTTC
few	TRBV12-3/TRBV12-4	-	TRBJ2-1	CASSSPAGNEQFF	TGTGCCAGCAGTTCCCCCGCCGGCAATGAGCAGTTCTTC
many	TRBV7-2	-	TRBJ2-3	CASSSPVGIKDTQYF	TGTGCCAGCAGCTCCCCAGTGGGAATCAAAGATACGCAGTATTTT
many	TRBV5-6	-	TRBJ1-1	CASSFQRVNTEAFF	TGTGCCAGCAGCTTCCAAAGGGTGAACACTGAAGCTTTCTTT
many	TRBV14	TRBD2	TRBJ2-1	CASSRGTIEQFF	TGTGCCAGCAGCCGCGGGACTATAGAGCAGTTCTTC
-	TRBV2	-	TRBJ1-2	CASSEEESLIIGYTF	TGTGCCAGCAGTGAGGAGGAGTCTCTAATTATAGGCTACACCTTC
many	TRBV6-5	TRBD1	TRBJ2-7	CASSWGTGGYEQYF	TGCGCCAGCAGCTGGGGGACAGGGGGCTACGAGCAGTACTTC
few	TRBV7-8	-	TRBJ1-4	CASSLSRVEKLFF	TGTGCCAGCAGCTTAAGCAGGGTCGAAAAACTGTTTTTT
few	TRBV11-2	TRBD2	TRBJ2-3	CASSFTPGLAGPTDTQYF	TGTGCCAGCAGCTTTACACCGGGACTAGCGGGGCCCACAGATACGCAGTATTTT
many	TRBV7-8	-	TRBJ2-7	CASSLEGGRAYYEQYF	TGTGCCAGCAGCTTAGAAGGCGGCAGGGCATACTACGAGCAGTACTTC
many	TRBV9	TRBD2	TRBJ2-3	CASSTASSGSVLSDTQYF	TGTGCCAGCAGCACTGCGTCTAGCGGGAGCGTACTTAGTGATACGCAGTATTTT
-	TRBV2	TRBD1	TRBJ2-1	CASSGEGQGLYNEQFF	TGTGCCAGCAGTGGAGAGGGACAGGGCCTCTACAATGAGCAGTTCTTC
-	TRBV7-9	-	TRBJ2-7	CASSSQRRPSYEQYF	TGTGCCAGCAGCTCCCAGCGGAGACCCTCCTACGAGCAGTACTTC
few	TRBV3-1	TRBD2	TRBJ2-1	CASSQDLLLAGGRNEQFF	TGTGCCAGCAGCCAAGATCTCCTTTTAGCGGGGGGGCGGAATGAGCAGTTCTTC
few	TRBV11-2	TRBD2	TRBJ2-7	CASSYSGGLKSYEQYF	TGTGCCAGCAGCTACAGCGGGGGGCTTAAATCCTACGAGCAGTACTTC
many	TRBV6-5	TRBD2	TRBJ2-3	CASSATSGGLTDTQYF	TGTGCCAGCAGTGCAACTAGCGGGGGTCTGACAGATACGCAGTATTTT
many	TRBV4-1	TRBD1	TRBJ2-7	CASSHQTTGGDEQYF	TGCGCCAGCAGCCACCAAACCACAGGGGGAGACGAGCAGTACTTC
-	TRBV12-3/TRBV12-4	TRBD1	TRBJ2-3	CASSPTPGQGALGDTQYF	TGTGCCAGCAGTCCAACTCCGGGACAGGGGGCCCTTGGAGATACGCAGTATTTT